This T cell receptor beta chain emerged from a study of T cell repertoires in cytomegalovirus infection. Overall study findings and caveats: Predominance within the ex vivo response was attributable to HLA-C-restricted CMV-specific TCR beta clonotypes.

With respect to this clonotype: Its target is unknown.

TCRdb used MiXCR to reprocess the reads, holding one entry per CDR3 protein. Counted here are approximately 990,000 distinct CDR3 sequences, 30% to 40% occurring once; the ten biggest clones make up 13%. The source is a human donor in good health (CMV status not recorded). Some clones in this sample may be carry-over from other donors' samples. Specimen: cultured CD8+ T cells from PBMCs, collected from culture after CMV antigen stimulation.

The CDR3 DNA sequence: TGTGCCAGCTCCCCTTCCGGGACTAGCGGGTCCGGGGAGCTGTTTTTT. Its protein is CASSPSGTSGSGELFF. V usage is TRBV27 and J usage is TRBJ2-2, with 12 nucleotides matching TRBD2. The length of the CDR3 is 16 residues. Germline trimming cut 8 bases from V and 6 bases from J; bases unmatched to any gene: 10. Germline CDR1 MNHEY, CDR2 SMNVEV (reference sequence).